A single sample gave rise to the 20 T cell receptor beta chains below, sequenced in a study of T-cell reconstitution after alpha-beta-depleted transplantation in children. The authors prepared the TCRbeta library with unique molecular identifiers. TCRdb used MiXCR to reprocess the PCR reads, holding one entry per CDR3 protein. The sample holds roughly 500,000 distinct CDR3 sequences, approximately 32% seen once. The source was PBMCs from the stem cell graft donor, collected from the stem cell graft. The source is a human donor who donated a stem cell graft to a child with aplastic anemia.

The chain links TRBV28 to TRBJ2-3; D is uncertain. CDR1 and CDR2 (germline): MDHEN, SYDVKM. The CDR3 is 12 residues long. V shed 7 bases and J shed 2 bases, with 7 bases lying between them. The DNA for the CDR3 is TGTGCCAGCACGGCCCTCACAGATACGCAGTATTTT. Residues: CASTALTDTQYF. Looking up the rest from reference TRBV28 and TRBJ2-3 gives the full variable domain: DVKVTQSSRYLVKRTGEKVFLECVQDMDHENMFWYRQDPGLGLRLIYFSYDVKMKEKGDIPEGYSVSREKKERFSLILESASTNQTSMYLCASTALTDTQYFGPGTRLTVL.

CDR3 in DNA: TGTGCCAGCAGCTTAGGGCCATCAGGGGGACAGACCCAGTACTTC. The encoded protein is CASSLGPSGGQTQYF. The chain couples TRBV7-2 to TRBJ2-5; 7 bases are a match to TRBD1. After removal of 1 base from V and 6 bases from J, the junction contained 8 bases not matched to a gene. This CDR3 is built from 15 residues. Germline CDR1 SGHTA, CDR2 FQGNSA.

This chain links TRBV11-3 with TRBJ2-7; 8 bases are a match to TRBD2. The CDR3 has 16 amino acids. CDR1 and CDR2 (germline): SGHNT, YENEEA. The junction had 12 bases not matched to a gene; V was cut back by 1 base and J by 7 bases. The CDR3 sequence is CASSLGSGAGDGEQYV. The CDR3, as DNA: TGTGCCAGCAGCTTAGGATCGGGAGCGGGAGATGGAGAGCAGTACGTC.

This clonotype was counted ten times or more. J is TRBJ1-1 and V is TRBV6-1; TRBD1 is a possible D gene (6 bases). Trimming left V 6 bases short and J 1 base short, with 12 bases between. The CDR3 has 14 residues. Germline V gene lookup returns CDR1 MNHNS and CDR2 SASEGT. CDR3 sequence: CASSSDRRNTEAFF. In DNA, the CDR3 is TGTGCCAGCAGCTCCGACAGGAGGAACACTGAAGCTTTCTTT.

This clonotype has just a few counts. The CDR3, as DNA: TGCAGCGCCGAGACCTCTGGAAACACCATATATTTT. It codes for CSAETSGNTIYF. V and J are TRBV29-1 and TRBJ1-3, with D unclear. The CDR3 runs 12 residues. With 7 bases removed from V and 0 bases from J, the gap between germline ends came to 7 bases. Germline V gene lookup returns CDR1 SQVTM and CDR2 ANQGSEA.

This sequence joins TRBV6-2 or TRBV6-3 and TRBJ2-2; D is unresolved. Deletions cut 5 bases from V and 7 bases from J, with 14 bases between. The V gene's germline CDR1 is MNHEY and CDR2 SVGEGT. The CDR3 has 14 amino acids. The CDR3 reads CASSPQQWVGELFF. DNA for the CDR3: TGTGCCAGCAGTCCTCAACAGTGGGTCGGGGAGCTGTTTTTT.

The V and J genes are TRBV20-1 and TRBJ2-7; the match to TRBD2 covers 14 bases. The germline V gene encodes CDR1 DFQATT and CDR2 SNEGSKA (reference sequence). Unmatched junction bases numbered 9, after V lost 6 bases and J lost 5 bases. The CDR3 spans 15 residues. CDR3 sequence reads: CSAAGLAGVEDEQYF. CDR3 sequence (DNA): TGCAGTGCCGCGGGACTAGCGGGAGTGGAGGACGAGCAGTACTTC.

A remark on this clonotype: A junction boundary mismatches the germline segment, possibly from a read error. V usage is TRBV20-1 and J usage is TRBJ1-5; D is ambiguous. CDR3 length equals 12 residues. The germline V gene has CDR1 DFQATT and CDR2 SNEGSKA (reference sequence). This CDR3 reads CSAADGNPPQHF. Here the CDR3 DNA reads TGCAGTGCGGCAGATGGCAATCCGCCCCAGCATTTT.

The chain is built from TRBV29-1 and TRBJ2-1; D is undetermined. Per germline, CDR1 SQVTM and CDR2 ANQGSEA. The CDR3 is 15 amino acids. V dropped 3 bases and J dropped 4 bases, with 16 bases sitting between them. The CDR3 here is CSVDWLSAGYNEQFF. In DNA, the CDR3 is TGCAGCGTTGATTGGTTATCGGCCGGGTACAATGAGCAGTTCTTC.

The chain carries TRBV12-3 or TRBV12-4 and TRBJ2-1; 7 bases align to TRBD2. Trimming cost V 1 base and J 1 base; bases outside gene matches: 4. There are 16 residues in the CDR3. DNA of the CDR3: TGTGCCAGCAGTTTAGTGGGAGGGCCTTCCTACAATGAGCAGTTCTTC. Translation gives CASSLVGGPSYNEQFF.

By its share, this clonotype is medium-sized. V and J are TRBV12-3 or TRBV12-4 and TRBJ2-5; no clear D. Trimming stripped 6 bases from V and 0 bases from J, with 8 bases between. The CDR3 is made up of 13 amino acids. The CDR3 DNA sequence: TGTGCCAGCAGAAAGGGCCACCAAGAGACCCAGTACTTC. It yields the protein CASRKGHQETQYF.

This clonotype occurred a few times. The chain employs TRBV7-2 and TRBJ2-3, with D tentatively TRBD1 (5 bases). Germline CDR1 and CDR2: SGHTA and FQGNSA. The CDR3 is 13 amino acids. Deletions cut 2 bases from V and 15 bases from J, with 18 bases between. The CDR3 nucleotides read TGTGCCAGCAGCTTAAATATGGGGCCCGGTTTTTATTTT. Translation: CASSLNMGPGFYF. Full variable domain (outside the CDR3, taken from reference TRBV7-2 and TRBJ2-3): GAGVSQSPSNKVTEKGKDVELRCDPISGHTALYWYRQSLGQGLEFLIYFQGNSAPDKSGLPSDRFSAERTGGSVSTLTIQRTQQEDSAVYLCASSLNMGPGFYFGPGTRLTVL.

V is TRBV6-2 or TRBV6-3 and J is TRBJ2-1; 7 bases match TRBD2. This CDR3 contains 14 residues. Trimming cost V 5 bases and J 5 bases; bases outside gene matches: 6. CDR1 and CDR2 (germline): MNHEY, SVGEGT. The CDR3 protein is CASSRGRGNNEQFF. The CDR3 region has the DNA TGTGCCAGCAGTAGAGGGCGGGGGAACAATGAGCAGTTCTTC.

This chain joins TRBV19 and TRBJ1-5; 7 bases agree with TRBD1. Germline V gene lookup returns CDR1 LNHDA and CDR2 SQIVND (reference sequence). V was pared by 4 bases and J by 0 bases, with 6 bases of the junction left unmatched. The CDR3 covers 16 residues. The DNA of the CDR3 is TGTGCCAGTAGTACACGACAGGGCCCTAGCAATCAGCCCCAGCATTTT. Translating it yields CASSTRQGPSNQPQHF.

The chain combines TRBV15 with TRBJ2-7; D uncertain. The V and J ends lost 0 bases and 0 bases respectively, with 9 bases between them. The CDR3 runs 15 residues. Germline values: CDR1 LNHNV, CDR2 YYDKDF (reference sequence). The CDR3 loop is CATSRDRLSSYEQYV. DNA for the CDR3: TGTGCCACCAGCAGAGATCGGTTGAGCTCCTACGAGCAGTACGTC.

This clonotype was recorded many times. V usage is TRBV27 and J usage is TRBJ1-2; D uncertain. The CDR3 extends over 13 amino acids. CDR1 and CDR2 (germline): MNHEY, SMNVEV (reference sequence). V lost 4 bases and J 2 bases, leaving 8 bases between the germline ends. The CDR3, as DNA: TGTGCCAGCAGTTCCCAGATGAACTATGGCTACACCTTC. Amino acid sequence: CASSSQMNYGYTF.

V gene TRBV24-1 combines with J gene TRBJ2-1; D call uncertain. The CDR3 spans 14 residues. Germline CDR1 is KGHDR and CDR2 is SFDVKD. V gave up 5 bases and J gave up 11 bases, with 18 bases separating them. The CDR3 sequence is CATSATDTSQKQFF. In DNA, the CDR3 is TGTGCCACCAGTGCAACGGATACGAGTCAGAAGCAGTTCTTC.

CDR3 coding DNA: TGCAGCGTTGACGGGGGGCTCCAAGAGACCCAGTACTTC. Translation: CSVDGGLQETQYF. This sequence joins TRBV29-1 and TRBJ2-5; a possible D gene is TRBD2 (7 bases). CDR3 length equals 13 residues. Per germline, CDR1 SQVTM and CDR2 ANQGSEA. Deletions cut 3 bases from V and 1 base from J, with 9 bases between.

V usage is TRBV27 and J usage is TRBJ2-7; 10 bases align to TRBD2. The CDR3 contains 16 residues. Trimming cost V 4 bases and J 5 bases; bases outside gene matches: 11. CDR1 MNHEY and CDR2 SMNVEV come from the germline V gene (reference sequence). CDR3 DNA: TGTGCCAGCAGTTCTTTAGCGGGAGGAACCCAGGACGAGCAGTACTTC. Its translation: CASSSLAGGTQDEQYF.

The rearrangement uses TRBV12-3 or TRBV12-4 and TRBJ2-1; D may be TRBD1 or TRBD2 (6 bases each). This CDR3 spans 16 amino acids. Trimming took 6 bases from V and 7 from J, leaving 22 bases between them. CDR3 loop: CASSPTGGRGRNEQFF. In DNA, the CDR3 is TGTGCCAGCAGCCCAACTGGGGGGCGAGGAAGGAATGAGCAGTTCTTC.